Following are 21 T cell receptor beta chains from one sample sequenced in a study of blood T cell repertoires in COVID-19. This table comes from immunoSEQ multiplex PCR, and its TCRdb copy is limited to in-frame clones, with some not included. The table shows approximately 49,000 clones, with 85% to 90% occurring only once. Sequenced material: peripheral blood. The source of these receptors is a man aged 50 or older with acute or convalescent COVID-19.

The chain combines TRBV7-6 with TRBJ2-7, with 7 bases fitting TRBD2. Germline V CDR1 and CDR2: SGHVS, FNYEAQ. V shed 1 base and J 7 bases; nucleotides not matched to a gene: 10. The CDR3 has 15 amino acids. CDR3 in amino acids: CASSLEVGRAMEQYF. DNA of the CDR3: TGTGCCAGCAGCTTAGAGGTGGGGAGGGCCATGGAGCAGTACTTC.

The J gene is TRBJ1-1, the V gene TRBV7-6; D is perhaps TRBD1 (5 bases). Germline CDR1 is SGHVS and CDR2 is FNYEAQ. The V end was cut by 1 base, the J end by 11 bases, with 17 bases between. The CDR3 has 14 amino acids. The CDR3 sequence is CASSLEGSGRGAFF. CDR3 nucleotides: TGTGCCAGCAGCTTAGAAGGGTCAGGAAGGGGCGCTTTCTTT. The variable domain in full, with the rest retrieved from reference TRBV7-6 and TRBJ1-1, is GAGVSQSPRYKVTKRGQDVALRCDPISGHVSLYWYRQALGQGPEFLTYFNYEAQQDKSGLPNDRFSAERPEGSISTLTIQRTEQRDSAMYRCASSLEGSGRGAFFGQGTRLTVV.

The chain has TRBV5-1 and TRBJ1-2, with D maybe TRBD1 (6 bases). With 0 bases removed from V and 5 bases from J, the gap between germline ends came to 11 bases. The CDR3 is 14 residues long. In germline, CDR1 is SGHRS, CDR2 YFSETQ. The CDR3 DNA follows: TGCGCCAGCAGCTTGGCGCCAGGGGAGTATGGCTACACCTTC. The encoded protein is CASSLAPGEYGYTF.

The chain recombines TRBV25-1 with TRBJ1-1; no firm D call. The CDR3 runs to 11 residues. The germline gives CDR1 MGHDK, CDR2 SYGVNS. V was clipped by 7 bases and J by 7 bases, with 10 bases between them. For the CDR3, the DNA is TGTGCCAGCAAGCCGGGAATTGAAGCTTTCTTT. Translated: CASKPGIEAFF.

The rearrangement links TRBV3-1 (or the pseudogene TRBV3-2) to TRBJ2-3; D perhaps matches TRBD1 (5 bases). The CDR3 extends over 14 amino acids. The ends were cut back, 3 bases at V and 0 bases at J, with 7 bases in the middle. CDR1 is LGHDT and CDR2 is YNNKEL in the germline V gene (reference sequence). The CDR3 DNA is TGTGCCAGCAGCCAGACAGCTAGCACAGATACGCAGTATTTT. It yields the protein CASSQTASTDTQYF.

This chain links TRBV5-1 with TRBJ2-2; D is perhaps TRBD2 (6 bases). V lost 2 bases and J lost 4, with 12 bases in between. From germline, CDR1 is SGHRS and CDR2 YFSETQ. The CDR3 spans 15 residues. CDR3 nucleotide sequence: TGCGCCAGCAGCTTTGGCCGGGGAGGCACCGGGGAGCTGTTTTTT. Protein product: CASSFGRGGTGELFF.

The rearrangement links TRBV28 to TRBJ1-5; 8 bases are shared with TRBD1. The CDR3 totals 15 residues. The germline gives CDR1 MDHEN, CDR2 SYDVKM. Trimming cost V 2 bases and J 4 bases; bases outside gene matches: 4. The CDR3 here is CASSLGTGGNQPQHF. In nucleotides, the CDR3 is TGTGCCAGCAGTTTAGGGACAGGAGGGAATCAGCCCCAGCATTTT. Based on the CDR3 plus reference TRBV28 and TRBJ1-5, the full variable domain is DVKVTQSSRYLVKRTGEKVFLECVQDMDHENMFWYRQDPGLGLRLIYFSYDVKMKEKGDIPEGYSVSREKKERFSLILESASTNQTSMYLCASSLGTGGNQPQHFGDGTRLSIL.

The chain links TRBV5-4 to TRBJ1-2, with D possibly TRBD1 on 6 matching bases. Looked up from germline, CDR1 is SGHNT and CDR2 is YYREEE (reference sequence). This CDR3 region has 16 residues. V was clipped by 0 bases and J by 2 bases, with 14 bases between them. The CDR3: CASSLANGGLNYGYTF. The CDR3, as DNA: TGTGCCAGCAGCTTGGCCAACGGGGGGCTAAACTATGGCTACACCTTC.

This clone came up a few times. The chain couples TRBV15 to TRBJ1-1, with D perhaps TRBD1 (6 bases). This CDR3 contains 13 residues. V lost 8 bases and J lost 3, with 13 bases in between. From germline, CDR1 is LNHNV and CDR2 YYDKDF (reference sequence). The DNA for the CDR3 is TGTGCCACCGCCCGGCAGGGGCACACTGAAGCTTTCTTT. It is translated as CATARQGHTEAFF.

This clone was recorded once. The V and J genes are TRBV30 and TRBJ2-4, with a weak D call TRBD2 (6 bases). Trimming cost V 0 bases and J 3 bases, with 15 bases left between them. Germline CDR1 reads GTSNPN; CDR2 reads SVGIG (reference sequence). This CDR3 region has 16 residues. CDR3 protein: CAWSVGEGLLKNIQYF. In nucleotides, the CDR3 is TGTGCCTGGAGTGTAGGAGAGGGACTTCTCAAAAACATTCAGTACTTC.

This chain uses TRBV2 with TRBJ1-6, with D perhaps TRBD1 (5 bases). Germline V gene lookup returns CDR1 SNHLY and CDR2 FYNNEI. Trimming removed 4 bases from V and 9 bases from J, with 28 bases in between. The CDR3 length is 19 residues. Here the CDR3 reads CASSASGGTEQFLRSPLHF. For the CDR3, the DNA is TGTGCCAGCAGTGCCTCTGGCGGGACGGAACAATTTCTTCGTTCACCCCTCCACTTT.

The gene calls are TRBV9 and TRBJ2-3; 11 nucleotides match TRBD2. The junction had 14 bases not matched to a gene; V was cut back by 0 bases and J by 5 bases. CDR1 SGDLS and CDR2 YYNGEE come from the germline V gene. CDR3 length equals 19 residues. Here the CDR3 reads CASSVGNSGGAGWGDTQYF. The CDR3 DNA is TGTGCCAGCAGCGTAGGAAATAGCGGGGGGGCTGGATGGGGAGATACGCAGTATTTT. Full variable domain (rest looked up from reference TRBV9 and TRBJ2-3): DSGVTQTPKHLITATGQRVTLRCSPRSGDLSVYWYQQSLDQGLQFLIQYYNGEERAKGNILERFSAQQFPDLHSELNLSSLELGDSALYFCASSVGNSGGAGWGDTQYFGPGTRLTVL.

This CDR3 is CASSPRQGRLFF. As DNA, the CDR3 is TGTGCCAGCAGCCCCCGACAGGGTAGGCTGTTTTTT. The rearrangement joins TRBV3-1 (or the pseudogene TRBV3-2) to TRBJ2-2, with TRBD1 identical over 7 bases. Trimming removed 4 bases from V and 13 bases from J; junction bases left unmatched: 6. Looked up from germline, CDR1 is LGHDT and CDR2 is YNNKEL (reference sequence). This CDR3 has 12 amino acids.

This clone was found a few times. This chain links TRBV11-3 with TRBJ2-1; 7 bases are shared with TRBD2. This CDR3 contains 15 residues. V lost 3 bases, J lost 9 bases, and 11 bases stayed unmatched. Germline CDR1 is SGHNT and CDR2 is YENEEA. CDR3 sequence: CASSFLFGGSFEQFF. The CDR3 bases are TGTGCCAGCAGCTTTCTGTTTGGCGGGAGTTTTGAGCAGTTCTTC. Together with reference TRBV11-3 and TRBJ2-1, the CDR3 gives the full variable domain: EAGVVQSPRYKIIEKKQPVAFWCNPISGHNTLYWYLQNLGQGPELLIRYENEEAVDDSQLPKDRFSAERLKGVDSTLKIQPAELGDSAVYLCASSFLFGGSFEQFFGPGTRLTVL.

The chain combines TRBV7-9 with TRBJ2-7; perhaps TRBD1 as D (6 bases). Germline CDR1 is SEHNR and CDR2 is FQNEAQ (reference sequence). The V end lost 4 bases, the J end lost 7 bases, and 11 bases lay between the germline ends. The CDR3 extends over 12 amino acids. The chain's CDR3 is CASSSTGPEQYF. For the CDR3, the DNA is TGTGCCAGCAGCTCCACAGGGCCTGAGCAGTACTTC.

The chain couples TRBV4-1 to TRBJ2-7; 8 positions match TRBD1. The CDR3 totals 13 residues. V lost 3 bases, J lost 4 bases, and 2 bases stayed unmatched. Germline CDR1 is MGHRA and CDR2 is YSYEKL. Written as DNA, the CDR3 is TGCGCCAGCAGCCACGGACAGGGTTACGAGCAGTACTTC. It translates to CASSHGQGYEQYF.

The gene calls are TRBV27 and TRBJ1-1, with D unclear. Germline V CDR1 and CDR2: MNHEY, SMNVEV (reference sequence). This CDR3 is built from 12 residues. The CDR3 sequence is CAPGGGDTEAFF. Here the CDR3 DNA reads TGTGCACCCGGCGGTGGCGACACTGAAGCTTTCTTT.

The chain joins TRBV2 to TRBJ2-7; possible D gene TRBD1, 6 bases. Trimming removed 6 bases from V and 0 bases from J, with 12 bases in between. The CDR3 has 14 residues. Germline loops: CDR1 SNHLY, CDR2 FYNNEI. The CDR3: CASSGQQISYEQYF. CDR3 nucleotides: TGTGCCAGCAGCGGACAGCAGATCTCCTACGAGCAGTACTTC. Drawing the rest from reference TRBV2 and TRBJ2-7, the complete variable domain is EPEVTQTPSHQVTQMGQEVILRCVPISNHLYFYWYRQILGQKVEFLVSFYNNEISEKSEIFDDQFSVERPDGSNFTLKIRSTKLEDSAMYFCASSGQQISYEQYFGPGTRLTVT.

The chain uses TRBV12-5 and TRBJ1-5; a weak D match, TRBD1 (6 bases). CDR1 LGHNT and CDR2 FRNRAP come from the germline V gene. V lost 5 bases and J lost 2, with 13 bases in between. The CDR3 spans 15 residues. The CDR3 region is CASGKRGTGNQPQHF. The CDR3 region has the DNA TGTGCTAGTGGTAAAAGGGGGACGGGCAATCAGCCCCAGCATTTT.

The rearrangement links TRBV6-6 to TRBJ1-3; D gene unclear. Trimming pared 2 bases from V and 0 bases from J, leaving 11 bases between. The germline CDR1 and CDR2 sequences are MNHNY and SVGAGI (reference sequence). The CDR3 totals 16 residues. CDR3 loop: CASSYLSVSSGNTIYF. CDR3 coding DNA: TGTGCCAGCAGTTACCTCTCAGTGTCCTCTGGAAACACCATATATTTT.

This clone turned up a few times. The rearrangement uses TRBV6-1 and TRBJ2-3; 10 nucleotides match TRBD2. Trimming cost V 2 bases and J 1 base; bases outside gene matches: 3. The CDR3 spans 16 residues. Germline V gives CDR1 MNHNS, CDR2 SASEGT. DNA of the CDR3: TGTGCCAGCAGTGAAACTAGCGGGGATGGCACAGATACGCAGTATTTT. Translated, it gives CASSETSGDGTDTQYF.